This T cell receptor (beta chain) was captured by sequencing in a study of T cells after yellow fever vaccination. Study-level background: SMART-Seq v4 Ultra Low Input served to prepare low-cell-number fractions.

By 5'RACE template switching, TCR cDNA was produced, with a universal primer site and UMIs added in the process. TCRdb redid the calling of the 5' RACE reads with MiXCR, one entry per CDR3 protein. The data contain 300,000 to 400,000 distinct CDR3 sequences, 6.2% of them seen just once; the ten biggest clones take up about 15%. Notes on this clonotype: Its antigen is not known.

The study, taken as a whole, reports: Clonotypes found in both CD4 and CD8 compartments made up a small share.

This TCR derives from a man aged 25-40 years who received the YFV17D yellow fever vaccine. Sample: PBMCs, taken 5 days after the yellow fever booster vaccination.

The CDR3 nucleotides read TGTGCCACCCGGGGACAAAGTCATCAGCCCCAGCATTTT. This translates into CATRGQSHQPQHF. The genes are TRBV10-3 and TRBJ1-5; TRBD1 is a possible D gene (6 bases). This CDR3 is built from 13 residues. V was pared by 10 bases and J by 5 bases, with 15 bases between. Germline V CDR1 and CDR2: ENHRY, SYGVKD.